This entry is about one T cell receptor beta chain. Germline-derived CDR1 and CDR2 are MNHEY and SMNVEV (reference sequence). CDR3 length equals 16 residues. V shed 5 bases and J shed 4 bases, with 15 bases lying between them. Sequencing was performed with immunoSEQ multiplex PCR; in TCRdb, only in-frame clones are kept and a portion is missing. Of approximately 210,000 clones in the sample, around 90% were seen once. The data were obtained in a study of blood T cell repertoires in COVID-19. Ages ranged from roughly 18 to 100 years, with residence in about 24 US areas. Sequences were obtained from PBMCs or T cells enriched from blood (not recorded which). The clonotype comes from a young man in a cohort exposed to, infected with or recovered from COVID-19 (not recorded which). The chain uses TRBV27 and TRBJ1-6, with D unclear. CDR3 DNA sequence: TGTGCCAGCAGTAACGTATTCCGAGGGTATAATTCACCCCTCCACTTT. Translation gives CASSNVFRGYNSPLHF.